Described below is a single T cell receptor beta chain sequence and its context. The target antigen is unknown. It was cDNA, reverse transcribed from extracted RNA, that served as the sequencing template. Profiling relied on immunoSEQ multiplex PCR, and the TCRdb table lists in-frame clones only, not all of them. The table lists roughly 100,000 clones, roughly 56% of them singletons. Treatment reported: oral pan-JAK inhibitor, 5-10 mg twice daily. The sample comes from a study of CD8+ T cells in alopecia areata. Broader study findings: Under tofacitinib, fewer expanded CD8+ clones appeared among the top 100 scalp clones.

This CDR3 has 14 amino acids. The germline V gene has CDR1 SQVTM and CDR2 ANQGSEA. Trimming shortened V by 0 bases and J by 0 bases, and 8 bases separated the two germline ends. V and J are TRBV29-1 and TRBJ1-1; no clear D gene. This clonotype originated in a human donor with alopecia areata. Source: CD8+ T cells sorted from blood, taken at approximately week 61, from a patient treated with tofacitinib. The CDR3 protein is CSVEDRRVNTEAFF. CDR3 DNA sequence: TGCAGCGTTGAAGACAGACGGGTGAACACTGAAGCTTTCTTT.